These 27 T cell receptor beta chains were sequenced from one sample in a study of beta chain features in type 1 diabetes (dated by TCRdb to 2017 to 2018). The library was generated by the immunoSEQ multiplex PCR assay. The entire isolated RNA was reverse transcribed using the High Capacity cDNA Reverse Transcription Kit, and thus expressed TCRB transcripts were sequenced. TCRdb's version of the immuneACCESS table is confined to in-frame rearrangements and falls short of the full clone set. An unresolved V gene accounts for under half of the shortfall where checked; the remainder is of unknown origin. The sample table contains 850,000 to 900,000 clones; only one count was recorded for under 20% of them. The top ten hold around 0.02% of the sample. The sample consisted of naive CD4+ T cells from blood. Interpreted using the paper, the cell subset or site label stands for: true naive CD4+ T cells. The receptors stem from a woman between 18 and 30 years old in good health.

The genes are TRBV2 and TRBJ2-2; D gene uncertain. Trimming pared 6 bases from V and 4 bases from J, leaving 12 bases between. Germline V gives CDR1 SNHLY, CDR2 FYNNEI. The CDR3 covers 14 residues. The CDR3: CASRAPRGTGELFF. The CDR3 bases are TGTGCCAGCAGGGCCCCACGCGGCACCGGGGAGCTGTTTTTT. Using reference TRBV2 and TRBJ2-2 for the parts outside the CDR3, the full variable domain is EPEVTQTPSHQVTQMGQEVILRCVPISNHLYFYWYRQILGQKVEFLVSFYNNEISEKSEIFDDQFSVERPDGSNFTLKIRSTKLEDSAMYFCASRAPRGTGELFFGEGSRLTVL.

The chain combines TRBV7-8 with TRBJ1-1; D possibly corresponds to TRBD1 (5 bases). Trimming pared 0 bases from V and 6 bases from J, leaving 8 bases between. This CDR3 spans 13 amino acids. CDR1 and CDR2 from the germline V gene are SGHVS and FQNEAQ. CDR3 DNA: TGTGCCAGCAGCTTAGCCAGGGTCTCTGAAGCTTTCTTT. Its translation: CASSLARVSEAFF.

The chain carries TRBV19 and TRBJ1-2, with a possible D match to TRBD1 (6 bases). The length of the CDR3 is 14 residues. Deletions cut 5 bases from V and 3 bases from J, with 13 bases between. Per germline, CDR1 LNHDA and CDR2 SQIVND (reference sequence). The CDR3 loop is CASSVRTVHYGYTF. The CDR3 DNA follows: TGTGCCAGTAGTGTACGGACAGTTCACTATGGCTACACCTTC.

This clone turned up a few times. CDR3 region: CASTEGRNTEAFF. In DNA form, the CDR3 reads TGTGCCAGCACCGAAGGACGGAACACTGAAGCTTTCTTT. The chain employs TRBV2 and TRBJ1-1; the D is unclear. CDR3 size: 13 residues. V lost 7 bases, J lost 1 base, and 10 bases lay in between. Germline V gene lookup returns CDR1 SNHLY and CDR2 FYNNEI. Full variable domain (missing parts from reference TRBV2 and TRBJ1-1): EPEVTQTPSHQVTQMGQEVILRCVPISNHLYFYWYRQILGQKVEFLVSFYNNEISEKSEIFDDQFSVERPDGSNFTLKIRSTKLEDSAMYFCASTEGRNTEAFFGQGTRLTVV.

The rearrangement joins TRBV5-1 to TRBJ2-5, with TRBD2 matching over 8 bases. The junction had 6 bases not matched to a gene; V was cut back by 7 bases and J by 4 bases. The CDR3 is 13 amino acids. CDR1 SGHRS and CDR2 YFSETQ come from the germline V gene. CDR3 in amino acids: CASRGGFGETQYF. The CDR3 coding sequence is TGCGCCAGCCGGGGGGGTTTCGGAGAGACCCAGTACTTC.

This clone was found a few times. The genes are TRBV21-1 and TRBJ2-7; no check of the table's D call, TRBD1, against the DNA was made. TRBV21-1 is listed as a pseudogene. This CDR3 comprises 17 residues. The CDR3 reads CASSKDPGGGPLGEQYF. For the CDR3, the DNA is TGTGCCAGCAGCAAAGACCCAGGTGGGGGCCCTTTGGGTGAGCAGTACTTC.

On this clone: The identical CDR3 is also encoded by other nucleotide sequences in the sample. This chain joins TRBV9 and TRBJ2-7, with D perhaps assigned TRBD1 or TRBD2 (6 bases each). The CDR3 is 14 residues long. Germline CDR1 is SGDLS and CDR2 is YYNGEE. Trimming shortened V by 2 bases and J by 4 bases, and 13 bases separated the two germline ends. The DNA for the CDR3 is TGTGCCAGCAGCGTTGGGCAGGGGACTTACGAGCAGTACTTC. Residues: CASSVGQGTYEQYF.

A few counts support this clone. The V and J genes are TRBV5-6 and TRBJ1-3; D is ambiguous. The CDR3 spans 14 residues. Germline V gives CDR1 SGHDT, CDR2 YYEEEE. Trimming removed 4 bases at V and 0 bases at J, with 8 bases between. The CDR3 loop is CASSRLPSGNTIYF. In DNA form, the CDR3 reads TGTGCCAGCAGCAGGCTGCCCTCTGGAAACACCATATATTTT.

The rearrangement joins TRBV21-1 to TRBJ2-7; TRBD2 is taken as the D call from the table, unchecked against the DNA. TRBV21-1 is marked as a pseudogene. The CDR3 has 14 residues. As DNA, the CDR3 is TGTGCCAGCAAGATACGCGGGAGGCCCTCCGAGCAGTACTTC. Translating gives CASKIRGRPSEQYF.

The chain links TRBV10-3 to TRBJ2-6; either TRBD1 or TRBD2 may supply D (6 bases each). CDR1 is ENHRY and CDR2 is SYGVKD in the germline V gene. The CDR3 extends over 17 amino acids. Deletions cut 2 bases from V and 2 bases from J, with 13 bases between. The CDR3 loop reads CAISEIGGGTGANVLTF. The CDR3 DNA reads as TGTGCCATCAGTGAGATCGGGGGCGGAACTGGGGCCAACGTCCTGACTTTC.

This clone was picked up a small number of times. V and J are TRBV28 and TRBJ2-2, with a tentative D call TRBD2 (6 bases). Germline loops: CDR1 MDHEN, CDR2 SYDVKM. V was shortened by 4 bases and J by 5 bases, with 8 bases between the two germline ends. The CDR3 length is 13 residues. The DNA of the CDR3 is TGTGCCAGCAGTTCGGGGGAGACCGGGGAGCTGTTTTTT. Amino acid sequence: CASSSGETGELFF.

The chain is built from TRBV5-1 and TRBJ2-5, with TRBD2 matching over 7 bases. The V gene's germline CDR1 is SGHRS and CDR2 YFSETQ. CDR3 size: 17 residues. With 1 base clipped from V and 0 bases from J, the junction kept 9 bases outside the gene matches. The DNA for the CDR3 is TGCGCCAGCAGCTTGTTCGGGGGACTACAGTACCAAGAGACCCAGTACTTC. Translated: CASSLFGGLQYQETQYF.

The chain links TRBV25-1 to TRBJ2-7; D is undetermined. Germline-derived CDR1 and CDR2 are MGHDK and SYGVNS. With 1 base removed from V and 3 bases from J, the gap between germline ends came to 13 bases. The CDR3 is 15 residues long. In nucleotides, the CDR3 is TGTGCCAGCAGTGAATTTCTGATTAGCAGCTACGAGCAGTACTTC. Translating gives CASSEFLISSYEQYF.

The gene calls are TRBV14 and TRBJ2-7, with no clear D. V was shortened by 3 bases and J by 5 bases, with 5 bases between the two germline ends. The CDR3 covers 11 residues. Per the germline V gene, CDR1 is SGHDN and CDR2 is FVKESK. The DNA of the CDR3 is TGTGCCAGCAGCCACAGCCACGAGCAGTACTTC. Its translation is CASSHSHEQYF.

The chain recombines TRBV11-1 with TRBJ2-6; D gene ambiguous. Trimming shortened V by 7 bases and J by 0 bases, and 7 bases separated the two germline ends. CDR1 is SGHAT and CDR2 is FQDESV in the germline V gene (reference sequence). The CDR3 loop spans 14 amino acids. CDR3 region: CASTTNSGANVLTF. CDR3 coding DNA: TGTGCCAGCACCACTAACTCTGGGGCCAACGTCCTGACTTTC.

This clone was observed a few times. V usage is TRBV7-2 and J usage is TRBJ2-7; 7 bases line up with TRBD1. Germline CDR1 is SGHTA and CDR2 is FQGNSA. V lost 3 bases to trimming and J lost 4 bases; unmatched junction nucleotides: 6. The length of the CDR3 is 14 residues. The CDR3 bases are TGTGCCAGCAGCTTGAGAACAGGGGAATACGAGCAGTACTTC. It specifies CASSLRTGEYEQYF.

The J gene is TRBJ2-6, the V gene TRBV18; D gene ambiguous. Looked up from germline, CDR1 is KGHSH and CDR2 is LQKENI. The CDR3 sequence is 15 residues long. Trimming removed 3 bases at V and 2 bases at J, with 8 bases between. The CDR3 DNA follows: TGTGCCAGCTCACCTAACCAGGCTGGGGCCAACGTCCTGACTTTC. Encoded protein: CASSPNQAGANVLTF.

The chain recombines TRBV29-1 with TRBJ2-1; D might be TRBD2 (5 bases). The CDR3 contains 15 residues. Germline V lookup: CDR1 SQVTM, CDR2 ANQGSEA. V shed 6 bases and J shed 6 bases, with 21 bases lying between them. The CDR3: CSVAEVGEPSNEQFF. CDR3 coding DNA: TGCAGCGTGGCAGAAGTTGGGGAGCCTAGCAATGAGCAGTTCTTC.

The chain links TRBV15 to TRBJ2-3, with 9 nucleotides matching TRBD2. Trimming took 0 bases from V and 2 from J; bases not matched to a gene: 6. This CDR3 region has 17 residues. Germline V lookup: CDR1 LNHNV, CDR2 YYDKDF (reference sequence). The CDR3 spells CATSRDLTSGTTDTQYF. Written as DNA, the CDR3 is TGTGCCACCAGCAGAGATCTGACTAGCGGAACCACAGATACGCAGTATTTT.

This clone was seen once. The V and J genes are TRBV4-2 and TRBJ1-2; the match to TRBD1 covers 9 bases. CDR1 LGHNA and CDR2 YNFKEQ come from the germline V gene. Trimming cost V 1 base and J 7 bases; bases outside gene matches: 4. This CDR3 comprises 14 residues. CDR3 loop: CASSQVTGGGGYTF. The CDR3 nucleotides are TGTGCCAGCAGCCAAGTCACAGGGGGCGGTGGCTACACCTTC.

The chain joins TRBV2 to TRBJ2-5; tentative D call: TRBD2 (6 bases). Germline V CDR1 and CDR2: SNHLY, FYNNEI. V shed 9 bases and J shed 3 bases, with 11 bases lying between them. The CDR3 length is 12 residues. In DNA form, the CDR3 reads TGTGCCAGTAGCGGAATGAAAGAGACCCAGTACTTC. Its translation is CASSGMKETQYF.

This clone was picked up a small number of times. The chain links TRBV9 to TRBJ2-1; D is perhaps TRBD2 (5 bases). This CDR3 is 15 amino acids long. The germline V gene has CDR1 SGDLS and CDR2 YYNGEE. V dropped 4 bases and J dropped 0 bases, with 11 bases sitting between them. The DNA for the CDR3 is TGTGCCAGCAGCTCTAGGGAGTACTCCTACAATGAGCAGTTCTTC. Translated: CASSSREYSYNEQFF.

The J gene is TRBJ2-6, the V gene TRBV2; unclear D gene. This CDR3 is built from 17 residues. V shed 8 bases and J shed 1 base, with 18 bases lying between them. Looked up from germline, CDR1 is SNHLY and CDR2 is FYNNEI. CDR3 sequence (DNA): TGTGCCAGCGTCCCCAGGAGTTACCCTTCTGGGGCCAACGTCCTGACTTTC. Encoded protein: CASVPRSYPSGANVLTF.

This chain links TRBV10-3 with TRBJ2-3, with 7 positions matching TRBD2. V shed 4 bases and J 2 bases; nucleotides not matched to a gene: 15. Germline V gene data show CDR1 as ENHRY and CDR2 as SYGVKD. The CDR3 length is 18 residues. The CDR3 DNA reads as TGTGCCATCAGTGGTTCGAGCGGGAAGAATACACCCACAGATACGCAGTATTTT. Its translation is CAISGSSGKNTPTDTQYF.

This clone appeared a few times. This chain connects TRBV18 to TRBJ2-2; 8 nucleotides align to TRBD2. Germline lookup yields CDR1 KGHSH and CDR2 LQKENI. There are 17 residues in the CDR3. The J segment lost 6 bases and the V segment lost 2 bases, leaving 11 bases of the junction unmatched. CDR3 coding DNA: TGTGCCAGCTCACCATTGGATTGGGCAGCGGGAGCCGGGGAGCTGTTTTTT. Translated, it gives CASSPLDWAAGAGELFF.

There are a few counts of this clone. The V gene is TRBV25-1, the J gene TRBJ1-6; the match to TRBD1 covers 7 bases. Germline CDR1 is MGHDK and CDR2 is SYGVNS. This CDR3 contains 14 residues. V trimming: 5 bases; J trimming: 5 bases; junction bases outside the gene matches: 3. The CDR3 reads CASSSDRNNSPLHF. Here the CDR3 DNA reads TGTGCCAGCAGTTCGGACAGGAATAATTCACCCCTCCACTTT.

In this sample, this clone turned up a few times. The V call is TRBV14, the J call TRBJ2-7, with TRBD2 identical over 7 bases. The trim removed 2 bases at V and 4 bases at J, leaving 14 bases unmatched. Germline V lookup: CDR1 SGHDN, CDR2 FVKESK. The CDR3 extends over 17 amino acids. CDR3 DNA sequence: TGTGCCAGCAGCCAATCGGGCGGGAGCACACGTTCGTACGAGCAGTACTTC. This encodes CASSQSGGSTRSYEQYF.